The next 10 T cell receptor beta chains were all read from a single sample in a study of cytomegalovirus exposure and HLA in healthy donors. The PCR employed 60 Vbeta primers together with 13 Jbeta primers. Some clones are missing from TCRdb's copy, which holds only in-frame ones; the method was immunoSEQ multiplex PCR. The sample has 140,000 to 150,000 clones; roughly three quarters are singletons. Sequencing was done on a sample of PBMCs. Every receptor here comes from a man between 60 and 70 years old in good health and CMV-seronegative.

The genes are TRBV29-1 and TRBJ2-5; 10 bases match TRBD1. The J call is doubtful: the DNA matches TRBJ2-7 better. From germline, CDR1 is SQVTM and CDR2 ANQGSEA. The CDR3 has 15 residues. The CDR3 loop reads CSVETGGQGTYEQYF. CDR3 sequence (DNA): TGCAGCGTTGAAACCGGGGGACAGGGGACCTACGAGCAGTACTTC.

V usage is TRBV7-9 and J usage is TRBJ1-2; D may be TRBD1 (5 bases). The CDR3 runs to 14 residues. Between the trimmed V and J ends, which lost 1 base and 4 bases, there was a span of 10 bases. The germline gives CDR1 SEHNR, CDR2 FQNEAQ (reference sequence). The CDR3 is CASSLGQLLYGYTF. As DNA, the CDR3 is TGTGCCAGCAGCTTAGGACAGCTTCTCTATGGCTACACCTTC. The full variable domain, in which reference TRBV7-9 and TRBJ1-2 provide the parts outside the CDR3, is DTGVSQNPRHKITKRGQNVTFRCDPISEHNRLYWYRQTLGQGPEFLTYFQNEAQLEKSRLLSDRFSAERPKGSFSTLEIQRTEQGDSAMYLCASSLGQLLYGYTFGSGTRLTVV.

The J gene is TRBJ2-4, the V gene TRBV29-1, with D possibly TRBD1 on 5 matching bases. This CDR3 is 13 amino acids long. The ends were cut back, 2 bases at V and 1 base at J, with 6 bases in the middle. CDR1 is SQVTM and CDR2 is ANQGSEA in the germline V gene. This CDR3 is CSVEPGAKNIQYF. CDR3 nucleotide sequence: TGCAGCGTTGAACCAGGGGCCAAAAACATTCAGTACTTC.

This clone appeared a few times. The rearrangement uses TRBV30 and TRBJ1-5; D is perhaps TRBD1 (6 bases). Germline V gene lookup returns CDR1 GTSNPN and CDR2 SVGIG (reference sequence). Trimming cost V 3 bases and J 4 bases, with 13 bases left between them. The CDR3 has 14 residues. The CDR3, as DNA: TGTGCCTGGAGGGGTGACAGGAGGAATCAGCCCCAGCATTTT. Translating it yields CAWRGDRRNQPQHF.

This clone was observed a few times. This chain uses TRBV5-4 with TRBJ2-1, with 9 nucleotides matching TRBD2. The CDR3 spans 15 residues. Germline CDR1 is SGHNT and CDR2 is YYREEE (reference sequence). The junction had 9 bases not matched to a gene; V was cut back by 2 bases and J by 9 bases. CDR3 in DNA: TGTGCCAGCAGCTTATGGACTAGCGCGGGGGGTGAGCAGTTCTTC. This codes for CASSLWTSAGGEQFF.

The rearrangement joins TRBV30 to TRBJ2-3, with TRBD2 identical over 8 bases. This CDR3 region has 17 residues. The ends lost 0 bases at V and 2 bases at J; junction bases unmatched: 10. In germline, CDR1 is GTSNPN, CDR2 SVGIG (reference sequence). The CDR3 here is CAWSVRRREAYTDTQYF. The CDR3 DNA sequence: TGTGCCTGGAGTGTACGGAGGCGGGAGGCCTACACAGATACGCAGTATTTT.

The chain links TRBV28 to TRBJ2-2, with 12 nucleotides matching TRBD1. Germline V gene sequence: CDR1 MDHEN, CDR2 SYDVKM. J lost 6 bases, V lost 3 bases, and 11 bases had no gene match. The CDR3 contains 18 residues. CDR3 sequence reads: CASSFLKPGTGGPGELFF. CDR3 bases: TGTGCCAGCAGTTTCTTAAAACCCGGGACAGGGGGCCCCGGGGAGCTGTTTTTT. Variable domain in full (rest from reference TRBV28 and TRBJ2-2): DVKVTQSSRYLVKRTGEKVFLECVQDMDHENMFWYRQDPGLGLRLIYFSYDVKMKEKGDIPEGYSVSREKKERFSLILESASTNQTSMYLCASSFLKPGTGGPGELFFGEGSRLTVL.

The rearrangement links TRBV10-3 to TRBJ2-3; 9 bases match TRBD2. Germline V gene lookup returns CDR1 ENHRY and CDR2 SYGVKD. The V gene end was trimmed by 10 bases and the J gene end by 3 bases; junction bases not matched to a gene: 11. The CDR3 is 15 residues long. CDR3 loop: CASLVAGAGTDTQYF. CDR3 in DNA: TGTGCCAGCCTAGTAGCGGGAGCGGGAACAGATACGCAGTATTTT.

This chain joins TRBV5-4 and TRBJ2-7; 7 bases are shared with TRBD1. The CDR3 totals 12 residues. After removal of 2 bases from V and 6 bases from J, the junction contained 2 bases not matched to a gene. Germline V gene sequence: CDR1 SGHNT, CDR2 YYREEE (reference sequence). Here the CDR3 reads CASSFNRGEQYF. The CDR3 DNA is TGTGCCAGCAGCTTTAACAGGGGCGAGCAGTACTTC.

The table lists this clone with a count of one. V gene TRBV7-9 combines with J gene TRBJ1-2, with a tentative D call TRBD1 (5 bases). Germline CDR1 SEHNR, CDR2 FQNEAQ (reference sequence). The CDR3 contains 13 residues. V was pared by 5 bases and J by 7 bases, with 14 bases between. In nucleotides, the CDR3 is TGTGCCAGCAGCCCGCCGGGGGGAGCTGGCTACACCTTC. This sequence encodes CASSPPGGAGYTF.